This T cell receptor (beta chain) was sequenced for a study of blood T cell repertoires in COVID-19. Study at large: Both acute and convalescent COVID-19 samples were obtained from the United States, Italy and Spain. Sources were T cells, B-cell-depleted T cells, or PBMCs; the material itself was cDNA or gDNA.

The trim removed 5 bases at V and 10 bases at J, leaving 11 bases unmatched. Germline CDR1 reads SGHTA; CDR2 reads FQGNSA. The CDR3 length is 16 residues. This table comes from immunoSEQ multiplex PCR, and its TCRdb copy is limited to in-frame clones, with some not included. The sample gives 100,000 to 120,000 clones, just over 75% of which show up once; around 4% is in the top ten. This clone has a single count. The sequence came from a woman aged 80 or over with acute or convalescent COVID-19. The rearrangement links TRBV7-2 to TRBJ2-1; 13 bases agree with TRBD2. Sequenced input: peripheral blood. The CDR3 coding sequence is TGTGCCAGCAGCCCACTAGCGGGAGGGCCAGTTGGAGAGCAGTTCTTC. It translates to CASSPLAGGPVGEQFF.